This T cell receptor (beta chain) was captured by sequencing in a study of blood T cell repertoires in COVID-19. Study-level background: Acute and convalescent COVID-19 samples came from the United States, Italy and Spain. T cells, B-cell-depleted T cells, or PBMCs provided the cDNA or gDNA that served as material.

Original processing methods: Nucleated cell counts were estimated from reference gene primer amplification. Profiling relied on immunoSEQ multiplex PCR, and the TCRdb table lists in-frame clones only, not all of them. From that table come the V and J calls and clone size; the DNA was used to work out D and trimming. The sample contains 45,000 to 70,000 clones, more than 75% of which appear only once. CDR3 length: 18 residues. CDR1 SGHRS and CDR2 YFSETQ come from the germline V gene. The V segment lost 2 bases and the J segment 1 base; nucleotides outside the gene matches: 7. The specimen was peripheral blood. This chain links TRBV5-1 with TRBJ2-3, with 13 bases fitting TRBD2. The sequence came from a woman of 80 years or more with acute or convalescent COVID-19. The CDR3 DNA is TGCGCCAGCAGCTTTGGACTAGCGGGGGCCCCTGGCACAGATACGCAGTATTTT. Translated: CASSFGLAGAPGTDTQYF.